The 19 T cell receptor beta chains below come from one sample, sequenced in a study of tumor and adjacent non-tumor tissue in lung cancer. This sample's RNA came from whole unsorted tissue. This non-tumor lung sample came from over 3 cm beyond the tumor edge. Three rounds of nested PCR, following a modified ARM-PCR protocol, produced the TCRbeta library. TCRdb redid the calling of the multiplex PCR reads with MiXCR, one entry per CDR3 protein. The sample has tens of thousands of distinct CDR3 sequences; roughly 80% are singletons. Material for sequencing was distant non-tumor lung tissue. Every receptor here comes from a man in his 60s with non-small cell lung cancer.

This clonotype occurred many times. CDR3 sequence reads: CASRKEGNNEQFF. CDR3 sequence (DNA): TGCGCCAGCAGAAAGGAGGGGAACAATGAGCAGTTCTTC. The chain has TRBV4-1 and TRBJ2-1; D may be TRBD2 (6 bases). This CDR3 region has 13 residues. V lost 6 bases to trimming and J lost 5 bases, with 11 bases between them. Germline-derived CDR1 and CDR2 are MGHRA and YSYEKL.

This clonotype has a handful of counts. This could be a read error, since a much larger clone is one nucleotide away. The chain combines TRBV20-1 with TRBJ2-7, with D unresolved. Germline V gives CDR1 DFQATT, CDR2 SNEGSKA (reference sequence). Trimming shortened V by 6 bases and J by 0 bases, and 9 bases separated the two germline ends. The CDR3 covers 12 residues. CDR3 loop: CSAHDNSYEQYF. The DNA of the CDR3 is TGCAGTGCACATGACAACTCCTACGAGCAGTACTTC.

The J gene is TRBJ1-5, the V gene TRBV20-1; D gene ambiguous. CDR1 is DFQATT, CDR2 SNEGSKA, per germline (reference sequence). V was shortened by 6 bases and J by 16 bases, with 28 bases between the two germline ends. The CDR3 spans 14 residues. The chain's CDR3 is CSALAGRVNQRQHF. The CDR3, as DNA: TGCAGTGCCCTCGCAGGTCGGGTCAATCAGCGCCAACATTTT.

On this clonotype: An end of the junction does not agree with germline; a read error may underlie this. The chain employs TRBV5-1 and TRBJ2-5; D may be TRBD2 (6 bases). The CDR3 covers 15 residues. Per germline, CDR1 SGHRS and CDR2 YFSETQ. The CDR3 is CASNTQEGRGETHYF. CDR3 sequence (DNA): TGCGCCAGCAATACACAGGAAGGGCGGGGAGAGACCCACTACTTC.

This clonotype showed up just a few times. This clone may be a read error of a much larger clone one base away. V usage is TRBV6-1 and J usage is TRBJ2-2, with D perhaps TRBD1 (6 bases). This CDR3 is built from 14 residues. The V gene's germline CDR1 is MNHNS and CDR2 SASEGT. V lost 8 bases and J 6 bases, leaving 16 bases between the germline ends. CDR3 protein: CASRPGADSGELFF. In DNA, the CDR3 is TGTGCCAGCCGGCCAGGGGCCGACTCCGGGGAGCTGTTTTTT.

With respect to this clonotype: One end of the junction varies from germline; a read error may be responsible. The chain couples TRBV10-2 to TRBJ2-7; D gene ambiguous. The CDR3 length is 12 residues. Germline lookup yields CDR1 WSHSY and CDR2 SAAADI. Written as DNA, the CDR3 is TGTGCCAGCAGTGACCCTGACTGGCCGAAGTACTTC. It encodes CASSDPDWPKYF.

Points on this clonotype: Just one base apart from a much larger clone, this may be a read error. This sequence joins TRBV10-2 and TRBJ1-2; D is possibly TRBD1 (6 bases). Germline V lookup: CDR1 WSHSY, CDR2 SAAADI. The CDR3 covers 17 residues. The CDR3 sequence: CASSGGLSDSSRYDYTF. Here the CDR3 DNA reads TGCGCCAGCAGTGGAGGTTTGTCGGACAGCTCGCGCTATGACTACACCTTC.

Concerning this clonotype itself: At one end, the junction sequence differs from germline, possibly due to a read error. J is TRBJ2-5 and V is TRBV20-1; D remains unclear. Per the germline V gene, CDR1 is DFQATT and CDR2 is SNEGSKA (reference sequence). This CDR3 is 14 amino acids long. The CDR3 loop reads CSVRLALTSETQCF. The CDR3 DNA reads TGCAGTGTCAGACTCGCCCTCACCTCGGAGACCCAGTGCTTC.

The gene calls are TRBV29-1 and TRBJ1-5, with D possibly being TRBD1 (5 bases). Germline V gene data show CDR1 as SQVTM and CDR2 as ANQGSEA. The germline V and J ends were trimmed by 4 bases and 10 bases, with 20 bases remaining between them. CDR3 length: 14 amino acids. The CDR3 loop is CSVAGGVGKHPQHF. For the CDR3, the DNA is TGCAGCGTTGCGGGGGGGGTTGGCAAACACCCCCAGCATTTT.

Details on this clonotype: One base away lies a much larger clone, so this may be a sequencing read error. No conserved phenylalanine or tryptophan is present at the end of the CDR3, so a read error is the likely explanation. The limits of the CDR3 on the DNA are not certain, so only TCRdb's listed CDR3 is given. The V gene is TRBV5-4, the J gene TRBJ1-2. A total of 13 residues make up the CDR3, ends included. Looked up from germline, CDR1 is SGHNT and CDR2 is YYREEE (reference sequence). CDR3 sequence reads: CAGCYNPRLTISS.

The chain uses TRBV9 and TRBJ1-1; D possibly corresponds to TRBD1 (5 bases). This CDR3 has 14 amino acids. The V end was cut by 2 bases, the J end by 4 bases, with 12 bases between. Germline V CDR1 and CDR2: SGDLS, YYNGEE. The CDR3 is CASSVGLMSTEAFF. In DNA, the CDR3 is TGTGCCAGCAGCGTGGGACTTATGAGCACTGAAGCTTTCTTT.

Details on this clonotype: In this CDR3 the conserved last residue, phenylalanine or tryptophan, is missing, so a read error is likely. The rearrangement links TRBV6-5 to TRBJ1-4; 7 bases are a match to TRBD1. This CDR3 has 15 amino acids. Germline assignment: CDR1 MNHEY and CDR2 SVGAGI. This chain's CDR3 is CARSYSTGINEKLFY. The CDR3 nucleotides are TGTGCCAGAAGTTACTCGACAGGGATTAATGAAAAACTGTTTTAT.

This clonotype was detected once. This CDR3 fails to terminate in the conserved phenylalanine or tryptophan, so it likely reflects a read error. This chain uses TRBV4-3 with TRBJ1-1; D uncertain. Germline lookup yields CDR1 LGHNA and CDR2 YSLEER. This CDR3 is 16 amino acids long. CDR3 loop: CANSQDLSGSGTEAFV. CDR3 DNA: TGTGCCAACAGCCAAGATTTAAGTGGCAGCGGCACTGAAGCTTTCGTT.

The chain uses TRBV10-1 and TRBJ2-7; 9 nucleotides align to TRBD1. This CDR3 region has 13 residues. The junction had 8 bases not matched to a gene; V was cut back by 10 bases and J by 4 bases. CDR1 is WNHNN, CDR2 SYGVQD, per germline (reference sequence). The CDR3 region is CANRGQGVYEQYF. CDR3 bases: TGCGCCAACAGGGGACAGGGAGTATACGAGCAGTACTTC.

A word on this clonotype: A much bigger clone sits one base away, suggesting this may be a read error. The V call is TRBV7-9, the J call TRBJ2-1; TRBD1 matches 8 bases. The CDR3 length is 14 residues. Germline-derived CDR1 and CDR2 are SEHNR and FQNEAQ (reference sequence). V was clipped by 7 bases and J by 5 bases; unmatched bases: 7. As DNA, the CDR3 is TGTGCCAGCAACACGGGACAGGTCGACAATGAGCAGTTCTTC. This gives the protein CASNTGQVDNEQFF.

About this clonotype: With a much larger clone just one base away, this may be a read error. The V call is TRBV6-6, the J call TRBJ2-2, with D maybe TRBD2 (6 bases). V was pared by 4 bases and J by 7 bases, with 16 bases between. Germline loops: CDR1 MNHNY, CDR2 SVGAGI (reference sequence). The CDR3 contains 15 residues. CDR3 sequence: CASSFPGLHGGELFF. The CDR3 DNA is TGTGCCAGCAGTTTTCCGGGACTGCATGGCGGGGAGCTGTTTTTT.

Comments on this clonotype: One end of the junction varies from germline; a read error may be responsible. This chain uses TRBV28 with TRBJ1-2, with 8 nucleotides matching TRBD1. Germline V gene sequence: CDR1 MDHEN, CDR2 SYDVKM. CDR3 length: 20 amino acids. CDR3 coding DNA: TGTGCCAGCAGTTCCCCGGGGGCAGGGGGCTCTGTCTGGGAAGATTATGACTACACCTTC. Its translation is CASSSPGAGGSVWEDYDYTF.

Remarks on this clonotype: Germline and junction disagree at one end, which may indicate a read error. V gene TRBV11-3 combines with J gene TRBJ2-1; 9 bases agree with TRBD2. From germline, CDR1 is SGHNT and CDR2 YENEEA. CDR3 size: 16 residues. CDR3 sequence reads: CASSLAGTSIHNEHFF. DNA for the CDR3: TGTGCCAGCAGCTTAGCGGGGACTAGCATCCACAATGAGCACTTCTTC.

About this clonotype itself: The CDR3 carries no conserved terminal phenylalanine or tryptophan, so it likely arises from a read error. V is TRBV4-1 and J is TRBJ2-7; 10 nucleotides line up with TRBD1. This CDR3 is built from 15 residues. CDR1 and CDR2 from the germline V gene are MGHRA and YSYEKL. CDR3 DNA: TGCGCGAGCAGCCAATCCGGGACAGGGGCCTACGAGCAGTACTCC. Encoded protein: CASSQSGTGAYEQYS.